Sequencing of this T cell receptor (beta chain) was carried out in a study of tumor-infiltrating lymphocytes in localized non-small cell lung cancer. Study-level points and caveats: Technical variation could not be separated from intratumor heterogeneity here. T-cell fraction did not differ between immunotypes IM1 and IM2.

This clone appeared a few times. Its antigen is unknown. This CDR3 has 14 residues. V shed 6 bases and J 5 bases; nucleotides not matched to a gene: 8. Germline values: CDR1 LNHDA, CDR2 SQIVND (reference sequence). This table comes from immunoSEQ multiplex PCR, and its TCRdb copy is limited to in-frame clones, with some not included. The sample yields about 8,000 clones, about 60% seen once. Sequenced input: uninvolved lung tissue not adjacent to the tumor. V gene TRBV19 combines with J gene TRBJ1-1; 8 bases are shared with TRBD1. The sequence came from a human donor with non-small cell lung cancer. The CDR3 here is CASRGDRLKTEAFF. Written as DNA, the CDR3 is TGTGCCAGTAGAGGGGACAGGTTAAAGACTGAAGCTTTCTTT.